The 14 T cell receptor beta chains below all came from one sample that was sequenced in a study of T cell responses to AZD1222 COVID-19 vaccine. Profiled with immunoSEQ multiplex PCR; TCRdb holds only in-frame clones, not every one. The sample holds fewer than 30,000 clones, about 93% seen once. The sequencing used peripheral blood, collected on day 0 of AZD1222 vaccination. These receptor sequences come from an adult in good health.

The gene calls are TRBV3-1 (or the pseudogene TRBV3-2) and TRBJ2-2; the D gene is possibly TRBD2 (5 bases). Germline CDR1 and CDR2: LGHDT and YNNKEL (reference sequence). V lost 4 bases and J lost 2, with 11 bases in between. The CDR3 has 15 amino acids. The CDR3 region is CASSRRRTNTGELFF. CDR3 bases: TGTGCCAGCAGCCGTCGACGGACTAACACCGGGGAGCTGTTTTTT.

V and J are TRBV4-3 and TRBJ1-1; tentative D call: TRBD1 (5 bases). V dropped 0 bases and J dropped 9 bases, with 14 bases sitting between them. The CDR3 is 14 residues long. CDR1 and CDR2 (germline): LGHNA, YSLEER. The CDR3 region is CASSQDEGSSQAFF. The CDR3, as DNA: TGCGCCAGCAGCCAAGATGAGGGGTCCAGTCAAGCTTTCTTT.

This chain connects TRBV29-1 to TRBJ1-1, with 7 bases identical to TRBD1. In germline, CDR1 is SQVTM, CDR2 ANQGSEA. CDR3 size: 14 residues. V was pared by 6 bases and J by 2 bases, with 9 bases of the junction left unmatched. The CDR3 here is CSVARTGANTEAFF. CDR3 sequence (DNA): TGCAGCGTAGCGAGAACAGGGGCCAACACTGAAGCTTTCTTT. Combining the CDR3 with reference TRBV29-1 and TRBJ1-1 gives the whole variable domain SAVISQKPSRDICQRGTSLTIQCQVDSQVTMMFWYRQQPGQSLTLIATANQGSEATYESGFVIDKFPISRPNLTFSTLTVSNMSPEDSSIYLCSVARTGANTEAFFGQGTRLTVV.

The chain carries TRBV7-2 and TRBJ1-4, with D uncertain. The V end lost 8 bases, the J end lost 3 bases, and 7 bases lay between the germline ends. Per the germline V gene, CDR1 is SGHTA and CDR2 is FQGNSA. This CDR3 region has 12 residues. CDR3: CASGRPNEKLFF. CDR3 DNA sequence: TGTGCCAGCGGGAGGCCTAATGAAAAACTGTTTTTT.

The chain is built from TRBV5-4 and TRBJ2-3; 9 bases map to TRBD1. The germline CDR1 and CDR2 sequences are SGHNT and YYREEE (reference sequence). The CDR3 consists of 14 residues. Trimming removed 4 bases from V and 3 bases from J; junction bases left unmatched: 3. The CDR3 DNA follows: TGTGCCAGCAGCGTCGGGACAGGGACAGATACGCAGTATTTT. It translates to CASSVGTGTDTQYF. The variable domain in full, with the rest retrieved from reference TRBV5-4 and TRBJ2-3, is ETGVTQSPTHLIKTRGQQVTLRCSSQSGHNTVSWYQQALGQGPQFIFQYYREEENGRGNFPPRFSGLQFPNYSSELNVNALELDDSALYLCASSVGTGTDTQYFGPGTRLTVL.

This chain connects TRBV9 to TRBJ2-3, with 14 bases that match TRBD2. The CDR3 is 16 amino acids. V shed 4 bases and J 3 bases; nucleotides not matched to a gene: 4. Germline CDR1 and CDR2: SGDLS and YYNGEE. The CDR3 DNA reads TGTGCCAGCAGCTCCCGGACTAGCGGGGGGACAGATACGCAGTATTTT. Its protein product is CASSSRTSGGTDTQYF.

Here the CDR3 DNA reads TGTGCCAGCAGTTACTCTCCTAGCAATCAGCCCCAGCATTTT. It translates to CASSYSPSNQPQHF. This chain connects TRBV6-5 to TRBJ1-5; D uncertain. This CDR3 is 14 amino acids long. CDR1 is MNHEY and CDR2 is SVGAGI in the germline V gene. Between the trimmed V and J ends, which lost 0 bases and 0 bases, there was a span of 3 bases.

This clone was seen a single time. This rearrangement joins TRBV12-3 or TRBV12-4 to TRBJ1-6; D unresolved. The CDR3 is made up of 12 amino acids. With 6 bases removed from V and 7 bases from J, the gap between germline ends came to 7 bases. The CDR3 spells CASRAGNSPLHF. In DNA form, the CDR3 reads TGTGCCAGCAGGGCCGGGAATTCACCCCTCCACTTT.

The sample holds one count of this clone. This chain links TRBV27 with TRBJ1-1; no clear D. The germline V and J ends were trimmed by 2 bases and 1 base, with 8 bases remaining between them. This CDR3 has 14 amino acids. Germline lookup yields CDR1 MNHEY and CDR2 SMNVEV (reference sequence). CDR3 in amino acids: CASSLHTSNTEAFF. The CDR3, as DNA: TGTGCCAGCAGTTTACACACCTCGAACACTGAAGCTTTCTTT.

V and J are TRBV15 and TRBJ2-3; 11 positions agree with TRBD2. V trimming: 4 bases; J trimming: 6 bases; junction bases outside the gene matches: 9. The CDR3 sequence is 16 residues long. In germline, CDR1 is LNHNV, CDR2 YYDKDF (reference sequence). CDR3 in amino acids: CATSTSGTSGVDTQYF. The CDR3 DNA reads TGTGCCACCAGCACTTCCGGGACTAGCGGCGTCGATACGCAGTATTTT.

The CDR3 loop is CASSLGSSSYNSPLHF. Here the CDR3 DNA reads TGTGCCAGCAGCTTGGGTTCGAGCTCCTATAATTCACCCCTCCACTTT. The chain has TRBV5-6 and TRBJ1-6; D not resolved. Trimming pared 0 bases from V and 0 bases from J, leaving 7 bases between. CDR1 is SGHDT and CDR2 is YYEEEE in the germline V gene. The CDR3 extends over 16 amino acids. Based on the CDR3 plus reference TRBV5-6 and TRBJ1-6, the full variable domain is DAGVTQSPTHLIKTRGQQVTLRCSPKSGHDTVSWYQQALGQGPQFIFQYYEEEERQRGNFPDRFSGHQFPNYSSELNVNALLLGDSALYLCASSLGSSSYNSPLHFGNGTRLTVT.

This chain links TRBV27 with TRBJ2-1, with D possibly called TRBD1 or TRBD2 (5 bases each). This CDR3 region has 14 residues. Trimming took 3 bases from V and 6 from J, leaving 12 bases between them. Germline assignment: CDR1 MNHEY and CDR2 SMNVEV (reference sequence). The CDR3 sequence: CASSLGPTPNEQFF. The CDR3 region has the DNA TGTGCCAGCAGTTTGGGACCTACTCCCAATGAGCAGTTCTTC.

CDR3 sequence reads: CASSLAGTSGRKDIQYF. The CDR3, as DNA: TGCGCCAGCAGCTTGGCGGGGACTAGCGGGAGGAAGGACATTCAGTACTTC. The chain couples TRBV5-1 to TRBJ2-4; 15 nucleotides align to TRBD2. The trim removed 0 bases at V and 8 bases at J, leaving 6 bases unmatched. In germline, CDR1 is SGHRS, CDR2 YFSETQ. The CDR3 spans 17 residues.

The CDR3 protein is CASSATGSVHYEQYF. CDR3 nucleotides: TGTGCCAGCAGCGCTACCGGCAGCGTGCACTACGAGCAGTACTTC. This chain joins TRBV7-2 and TRBJ2-7, with D hard to call. The CDR3 runs to 15 residues. Per germline, CDR1 SGHTA and CDR2 FQGNSA. The V end was cut by 5 bases, the J end by 3 bases, with 17 bases between.